This T cell receptor beta chain comes out of a study of T-cell memory formation after mild COVID-19. The junction had 6 bases not matched to a gene; V was cut back by 6 bases and J by 3 bases. The V gene's germline CDR1 is DFQATT and CDR2 SNEGSKA (reference sequence). The CDR3 spans 14 residues. Via MiXCR, TCRdb re-called the 5' RACE reads, giving one row per CDR3 protein. Here the sample spans tens of thousands of distinct CDR3 sequences, 10% to 15% being singletons. Remarks on this clonotype: Its antigen is as yet unknown.

Study-level results: Contracting clones localized mainly to CM and EM when CD4+ and mainly to EMRA when CD8+. What remained unconfirmed was the SARS-CoV-2 specificity of second-wave clones peaking on day 37.

Sequencing used PBMCs or a T cell subset sorted from them (not recorded which). The J gene is TRBJ2-3, the V gene TRBV20-1, with 10 bases aligning to TRBD1. This receptor was taken from a young man who had mild COVID-19 (a few samples of this study predate the infection). Cell type and time point are not known. The DNA of the CDR3 is TGCAGTGCCCCGGACAGGGGGAATACAGATACGCAGTATTTT. It translates to CSAPDRGNTDTQYF.